These 27 T cell receptor beta chains were sequenced from one sample in a study of blood T cells in healthy people across ages. The use of a sample-barcoded 5' primer and a J-beta primer mix characterized a second PCR of about 6 to 12 cycles. Each CDR3 protein is one row after TCRdb ran MiXCR on the 5' RACE reads. The sample has some 850,000 distinct CDR3 sequences, 20% to 30% seen once; the top ten hold 3%. The same specimen was also included in a second study, on T cells of mothers and their children.

The specimen sequenced was blood. These receptor sequences come from a boy aged 5 to 17 in good health.

This clonotype came up a few times. The gene calls are TRBV5-1 and TRBJ2-7; D is unclear. The germline CDR1 and CDR2 sequences are SGHRS and YFSETQ. CDR3 length equals 14 residues. Trimming took 5 bases from V and 2 from J, leaving 14 bases between them. CDR3 region: CASSIGSAPYEQYF. The CDR3 DNA is TGCGCCAGCAGTATTGGGTCAGCTCCCTACGAGCAGTACTTC.

CDR3 coding DNA: TGTGCCAGCAGCCAAGTTCTGGGGAATGAGCAGTTCTTC. This gives the protein CASSQVLGNEQFF. This chain links TRBV14 with TRBJ2-1, with no clear D. The CDR3 loop spans 13 amino acids. The V and J ends lost 1 base and 7 bases respectively, with 8 bases between them. Germline V gene lookup returns CDR1 SGHDN and CDR2 FVKESK.

V and J are TRBV7-3 and TRBJ2-3; D is perhaps TRBD1 or TRBD2 (5 bases each). The CDR3 consists of 14 residues. V gave up 10 bases and J gave up 2 bases, with 16 bases separating them. Germline V gene lookup returns CDR1 SGHTA and CDR2 FQGTGA. The CDR3 spells CATSNGGPTDTQYF. In DNA form, the CDR3 reads TGTGCCACCTCTAATGGGGGTCCCACAGATACGCAGTATTTT.

The rearrangement uses TRBV5-1 and TRBJ1-2, with D unclear. Germline V gives CDR1 SGHRS, CDR2 YFSETQ. V was shortened by 0 bases and J by 14 bases, with 11 bases between the two germline ends. The CDR3 is made up of 11 amino acids. The CDR3 region has the DNA TGCGCCAGCAGCTTGGGAGCCACGGGAACCTTC. Residues: CASSLGATGTF. Based on the CDR3 plus reference TRBV5-1 and TRBJ1-2, the full variable domain is KAGVTQTPRYLIKTRGQQVTLSCSPISGHRSVSWYQQTPGQGLQFLFEYFSETQRNKGNFPGRFSGRQFSNSRSEMNVSTLELGDSALYLCASSLGATGTFGSGTRLTVV.

This clonotype occurred a few times. This chain links TRBV6-2 or TRBV6-3 with TRBJ1-2, with D possibly TRBD1 on 5 matching bases. Germline V gene data show CDR1 as MNHEY and CDR2 as SVGEGT. Trimming removed 6 bases from V and 0 bases from J, with 17 bases in between. The length of the CDR3 is 16 residues. CDR3 sequence reads: CASRKTDRRPNYGYTF. In nucleotides, the CDR3 is TGTGCCAGCAGGAAAACTGACAGACGTCCTAACTATGGCTACACCTTC.

V usage is TRBV5-1 and J usage is TRBJ2-2, with D unresolved. CDR3 length equals 14 residues. CDR1 SGHRS and CDR2 YFSETQ come from the germline V gene. V dropped 1 base and J dropped 4 bases, with 8 bases sitting between them. The CDR3 protein is CASSLLQSTGELFF. The DNA of the CDR3 is TGCGCCAGCAGCTTGTTACAGAGCACCGGGGAGCTGTTTTTT.

This rearrangement joins TRBV10-3 to TRBJ2-1; 10 nucleotides match TRBD2. The length of the CDR3 is 17 residues. CDR1 and CDR2 from the germline V gene are ENHRY and SYGVKD. With V trimmed by 3 bases and J by 8 bases, 13 bases remained unmatched. The CDR3 sequence: CAISDLFRLAGVDEQFF. DNA of the CDR3: TGTGCCATCAGTGATCTGTTTCGCCTAGCGGGGGTCGATGAGCAGTTCTTC.

Many counts were recorded for this clonotype. The genes are TRBV12-3 or TRBV12-4 and TRBJ2-7; perhaps TRBD2 as D (5 bases). The CDR3 length is 11 residues. V was clipped by 6 bases and J by 7 bases, with 10 bases between them. The CDR3 DNA follows: TGTGCCAGCAGCTCCCGCGGGGAGCAGTACTTC. This translates into CASSSRGEQYF.

This chain uses TRBV12-3 or TRBV12-4 with TRBJ1-4; no clear D gene. The CDR3 runs 12 residues. The V and J ends lost 4 bases and 6 bases respectively, with 6 bases between them. The CDR3 nucleotides read TGTGCCAGCAGTTGGGAGTATGAAAAACTGTTTTTT. Amino acid sequence: CASSWEYEKLFF.

V usage is TRBV4-2 and J usage is TRBJ2-7, with D perhaps being TRBD1 or TRBD2 (5 bases each). CDR1 LGHNA and CDR2 YNFKEQ come from the germline V gene. The CDR3 runs to 13 residues. The V and J ends lost 0 bases and 11 bases respectively, with 14 bases between them. CDR3 DNA: TGTGCCAGCAGCCAAGATCAAAGGGACCGAAAGTACTTC. This gives the protein CASSQDQRDRKYF.

In this sample, this clonotype turned up many times. The genes are TRBV28 and TRBJ2-5; D gene uncertain. Trimming removed 5 bases at V and 1 base at J, with 11 bases between. The CDR3 is 14 residues long. Looked up from germline, CDR1 is MDHEN and CDR2 is SYDVKM. CDR3 region: CASSLRRGQETQYF. CDR3 nucleotide sequence: TGTGCCAGCAGTCTCAGGAGAGGCCAAGAGACCCAGTACTTC.

This clonotype was counted only a few times. V usage is TRBV9 and J usage is TRBJ2-7; 10 nucleotides match TRBD1. CDR1 and CDR2 (germline): SGDLS, YYNGEE. The CDR3 length is 14 residues. Losses at the gene ends were 6 bases for V and 5 bases for J; bases not matched to a gene: 8. In DNA form, the CDR3 reads TGTGCCAGCAACGAGGGGGGGACAGGGGACGAGCAGTACTTC. Amino acids: CASNEGGTGDEQYF.

The rearrangement joins TRBV3-1 to TRBJ2-1; D may correspond to TRBD1 or TRBD2 (5 bases each). The DNA end favors TRBJ2-7, so the J call may be wrong. CDR1 is LGHDT, CDR2 YNNKEL, per germline (reference sequence). This CDR3 is built from 15 residues. CDR3 in amino acids: CASSPGIYRPHEQYF. As DNA, the CDR3 is TGTGCCAGCAGCCCCGGGATCTACAGGCCCCACGAGCAGTACTTC.

This clonotype was seen only a few times. The chain employs TRBV5-1 and TRBJ2-3, with D perhaps matching TRBD2 (5 bases). Germline-derived CDR1 and CDR2 are SGHRS and YFSETQ. The ends were cut back, 3 bases at V and 2 bases at J, with 13 bases in the middle. The CDR3 is made up of 15 amino acids. CDR3 amino acids: CASSSSAGHTDTQYF. CDR3 sequence (DNA): TGCGCCAGCAGCTCCTCCGCGGGTCACACAGATACGCAGTATTTT. The full variable domain, in which reference TRBV5-1 and TRBJ2-3 provide the parts outside the CDR3, is KAGVTQTPRYLIKTRGQQVTLSCSPISGHRSVSWYQQTPGQGLQFLFEYFSETQRNKGNFPGRFSGRQFSNSRSEMNVSTLELGDSALYLCASSSSAGHTDTQYFGPGTRLTVL.

The chain carries TRBV5-1 and TRBJ2-7; 7 bases are shared with TRBD1. V was pared by 4 bases and J by 2 bases, with 9 bases of the junction left unmatched. The CDR3 runs 15 residues. Germline CDR1 SGHRS, CDR2 YFSETQ. This CDR3 reads CASSGPWTGAYEQYF. The CDR3 DNA follows: TGCGCCAGCAGCGGACCGTGGACAGGAGCCTACGAGCAGTACTTC.

V usage is TRBV2 and J usage is TRBJ2-1; D perhaps matches TRBD1 (6 bases). The CDR3 consists of 15 residues. V was trimmed by 4 bases and J by 1 base, leaving 11 bases between them. The germline V gene encodes CDR1 SNHLY and CDR2 FYNNEI. The CDR3 sequence: CASSGPRGSYNEQFF. The CDR3 DNA reads as TGTGCCAGCAGTGGACCTAGGGGGTCCTACAATGAGCAGTTCTTC.

The V call is TRBV6-5, the J call TRBJ2-7; perhaps TRBD2 as D (6 bases). V lost 6 bases and J 3 bases, leaving 18 bases between the germline ends. The CDR3 contains 15 residues. In germline, CDR1 is MNHEY, CDR2 SVGAGI. The CDR3 reads CASSPGVLRLYEQYF. The CDR3 nucleotides read TGTGCCAGCAGCCCGGGGGTATTACGGCTCTACGAGCAGTACTTC.

The chain recombines TRBV11-2 with TRBJ2-7; D assignment may be TRBD1 or TRBD2 (5 bases each). The CDR3 extends over 11 amino acids. Trimming removed 1 base from V and 10 bases from J, with 8 bases in between. CDR1 is SGHAT, CDR2 FQNNGV, per germline. The CDR3 loop is CASSLGGDQYF. CDR3 sequence (DNA): TGTGCCAGCAGCTTAGGAGGGGACCAGTACTTC.

This clonotype has a count of ten or more. The chain links TRBV7-2 to TRBJ2-1, with 9 bases that match TRBD2. The CDR3 has 15 amino acids. Per germline, CDR1 SGHTA and CDR2 FQGNSA. V lost 3 bases, J lost 8 bases, and 8 bases stayed unmatched. This chain's CDR3 is CASSFGGGASYEQFF. The DNA for the CDR3 is TGTGCCAGCAGCTTTGGCGGGGGGGCCAGCTATGAGCAGTTCTTC.

The chain combines TRBV3-1 with TRBJ2-5, with D hard to call. The CDR3 consists of 14 residues. Trimming pared 1 base from V and 4 bases from J, leaving 10 bases between. In germline, CDR1 is LGHDT, CDR2 YNNKEL (reference sequence). DNA of the CDR3: TGTGCCAGCAGCCAAGGACGGGTCGCAGAGACCCAGTACTTC. As protein: CASSQGRVAETQYF.

The chain uses TRBV20-1 and TRBJ2-2, with D tentatively TRBD2 (7 bases). CDR3 length: 16 amino acids. Trimming cost V 2 bases and J 1 base, with 14 bases left between them. Per the germline V gene, CDR1 is DFQATT and CDR2 is SNEGSKA (reference sequence). The CDR3 sequence: CSARTAGAGNTGELFF. CDR3 coding DNA: TGCAGTGCTAGAACGGCGGGGGCCGGGAACACCGGGGAGCTGTTTTTT.

This chain joins TRBV29-1 and TRBJ1-1; D is undetermined. The V gene lost 5 bases and the J gene lost 1 base, with 5 bases spanning the gap. Germline assignment: CDR1 SQVTM and CDR2 ANQGSEA. The CDR3 totals 11 residues. Here the CDR3 reads CSVNGNTEAFF. CDR3 DNA sequence: TGCAGCGTTAATGGGAACACTGAAGCTTTCTTT.

This rearrangement joins TRBV9 to TRBJ2-7; 11 bases agree with TRBD1. Germline trimming cut 3 bases from V and 5 bases from J; bases unmatched to any gene: 7. Germline CDR1 SGDLS, CDR2 YYNGEE. The CDR3 contains 15 residues. DNA of the CDR3: TGTGCCAGCAGCGCAACGGGACAGGGGGAAAACGAGCAGTACTTC. This translates into CASSATGQGENEQYF.

The gene calls are TRBV6-2 or TRBV6-3 and TRBJ1-1, with unresolved D. Germline V CDR1 and CDR2: MNHEY, SVGEGT. This CDR3 comprises 13 residues. V lost 6 bases, J lost 4 bases, and 12 bases lay in between. This CDR3 is CASRRPERTEAFF. DNA of the CDR3: TGTGCCAGCAGACGACCGGAGCGCACTGAAGCTTTCTTT.

This clonotype was recorded many times. This chain connects TRBV3-1 to TRBJ2-5, with D unresolved. Germline V gives CDR1 LGHDT, CDR2 YNNKEL (reference sequence). The CDR3 extends over 14 amino acids. Trimming took 0 bases from V and 2 from J, leaving 7 bases between them. The CDR3 coding sequence is TGTGCCAGCAGCCAAGATCGGCTACAAGAGACCCAGTACTTC. This encodes CASSQDRLQETQYF.

The chain couples TRBV9 to TRBJ2-5, with D possibly TRBD2 on 5 matching bases. Matching the DNA end better, TRBJ2-1 makes the J call doubtful. The CDR3 extends over 14 amino acids. The germline CDR1 and CDR2 sequences are SGDLS and YYNGEE. CDR3 sequence: CASSAGPNGNEQFF. Written as DNA, the CDR3 is TGTGCCAGCAGTGCGGGCCCAAACGGCAATGAGCAGTTCTTC.

The chain has TRBV6-5 and TRBJ1-1; D gene uncertain. The length of the CDR3 is 12 residues. Germline values: CDR1 MNHEY, CDR2 SVGAGI. V lost 4 bases, J lost 7 bases, and 10 bases lay in between. The CDR3 loop is CASSFMDGEAFF. The CDR3 DNA reads as TGTGCCAGCAGTTTCATGGACGGTGAAGCTTTCTTT.